The 13 T cell receptor beta chains listed next were all sequenced from one sample in a study of T-cell reconstitution after alpha-beta-depleted transplantation in children. Molecular barcoding with unique molecular identifiers was used for the TCRbeta library. A single record per CDR3 protein comes from TCRdb applying MiXCR to the PCR reads. The sample lists approximately 110,000 distinct CDR3 sequences, roughly 24% seen once, with about 11% in the top ten. The source was PBMCs, mostly from graft donor cells, collected 180 days after TCRalphabeta/CD19-depleted stem cell transplant. These receptors came from a male patient aged 2 to 9 who had a stem cell transplant for chronic granulomatous disease, so the T cells may come from the graft donor.

This clonotype was recorded at least ten times. The chain couples TRBV12-3 or TRBV12-4 to TRBJ2-5; no clear D. This CDR3 contains 13 residues. Between the trimmed V and J ends, which lost 6 bases and 9 bases, there was a span of 17 bases. This chain's CDR3 is CASSADAFLAQYF. The CDR3 nucleotides are TGTGCCAGCAGCGCGGACGCCTTTCTGGCCCAGTACTTC.

V is TRBV20-1 and J is TRBJ2-1; 11 positions match TRBD2. Looked up from germline, CDR1 is DFQATT and CDR2 is SNEGSKA (reference sequence). The trim removed 6 bases at V and 3 bases at J, leaving 10 bases unmatched. The CDR3 runs 16 residues. The CDR3 reads CSASSVTSGNYNEQFF. As DNA, the CDR3 is TGCAGTGCGTCCTCCGTGACTAGCGGGAACTACAATGAGCAGTTCTTC.

There are many counts of this clonotype. The CDR3, as DNA: TGCAGCGTTGCCCCCAAAGAGACCCAGTACTTC. Translation gives CSVAPKETQYF. This chain joins TRBV29-1 and TRBJ2-5; D unclear. Germline loops: CDR1 SQVTM, CDR2 ANQGSEA. Trimming shortened V by 4 bases and J by 3 bases, and 6 bases separated the two germline ends. The length of the CDR3 is 11 residues.

The chain joins TRBV18 to TRBJ2-3; D is undetermined. Per germline, CDR1 KGHSH and CDR2 LQKENI. This CDR3 contains 13 residues. Trimming stripped 1 base from V and 5 bases from J, with 7 bases between. The CDR3 protein is CASSPRVGDTQYF. CDR3 sequence (DNA): TGTGCCAGCTCACCACGAGTAGGAGATACGCAGTATTTT.

This clonotype was seen ten or more times. The chain's CDR3 is CASRVAVYNEQFF. CDR3 bases: TGTGCCAGCCGGGTAGCGGTGTACAATGAGCAGTTCTTC. The genes are TRBV28 and TRBJ2-1, with a tentative D call TRBD2 (6 bases). The CDR3 is 13 amino acids. CDR1 is MDHEN, CDR2 SYDVKM, per germline. V gave up 8 bases and J gave up 4 bases, with 12 bases separating them.

The table lists this clonotype with many counts. The chain is built from TRBV20-1 and TRBJ2-1; the match to TRBD2 covers 8 bases. The germline CDR1 and CDR2 sequences are DFQATT and SNEGSKA (reference sequence). There are 14 residues in the CDR3. J was trimmed by 8 bases and V by 6 bases; bases with no gene match: 12. The CDR3 is CSAGGSGGIHEQFF. The DNA of the CDR3 is TGCAGTGCAGGCGGGAGCGGGGGAATCCATGAGCAGTTCTTC.

At least ten counts were recorded for this clonotype. The chain joins TRBV20-1 to TRBJ1-5; no clear D. V lost 3 bases, J lost 8 bases, and 14 bases lay in between. Germline lookup yields CDR1 DFQATT and CDR2 SNEGSKA (reference sequence). The CDR3 has 13 amino acids. CDR3 DNA: TGCAGTGCTAGCGAGGAGGGTCGGGAGCCCCAGCATTTT. Residues: CSASEEGREPQHF.

This clonotype was observed a few times. The chain has TRBV5-1 and TRBJ2-3; 13 bases agree with TRBD2. CDR3 length: 17 residues. Germline V gene lookup returns CDR1 SGHRS and CDR2 YFSETQ. The J segment lost 6 bases and the V segment lost 4 bases, leaving 11 bases of the junction unmatched. The CDR3 protein is CASSIRTSGGVADTQYF. The DNA for the CDR3 is TGCGCCAGCAGCATCCGGACTAGCGGGGGCGTGGCGGATACGCAGTATTTT. Together with reference TRBV5-1 and TRBJ2-3, the CDR3 gives the full variable domain: KAGVTQTPRYLIKTRGQQVTLSCSPISGHRSVSWYQQTPGQGLQFLFEYFSETQRNKGNFPGRFSGRQFSNSRSEMNVSTLELGDSALYLCASSIRTSGGVADTQYFGPGTRLTVL.

This clonotype was recorded at least ten times. CDR3 DNA: TGTGCCAGCAGCTTAGGTATTAGCGGGACACTCCGGGGGAGCGAGCAGTACTTC. This sequence encodes CASSLGISGTLRGSEQYF. The V call is TRBV11-2, the J call TRBJ2-7; TRBD2 aligns across 8 bases. This CDR3 spans 18 amino acids. V lost 1 base and J lost 6; bases outside the gene matches: 17. Germline loops: CDR1 SGHAT, CDR2 FQNNGV.

Many counts were recorded for this clonotype. The chain has TRBV29-1 and TRBJ2-1; TRBD2 matches 11 bases. From germline, CDR1 is SQVTM and CDR2 ANQGSEA. V shed 2 bases and J 8 bases; nucleotides not matched to a gene: 8. CDR3 length equals 15 residues. The CDR3: CSVESSGRATHEQFF. In DNA, the CDR3 is TGCAGCGTTGAAAGTAGCGGGAGGGCCACCCATGAGCAGTTCTTC.

This clonotype has at least ten counts. The chain combines TRBV20-1 with TRBJ2-7, with 8 bases lining up with TRBD1. CDR1 is DFQATT and CDR2 is SNEGSKA in the germline V gene (reference sequence). Germline trimming cut 4 bases from V and 5 bases from J; bases unmatched to any gene: 10. This CDR3 is built from 14 residues. The CDR3 loop is CSATLTGGRDEQYF. The CDR3 bases are TGCAGTGCTACCCTAACAGGGGGTCGGGACGAGCAGTACTTC.

This clonotype has a count of ten or more. This rearrangement joins TRBV10-3 to TRBJ2-2; either TRBD1 or TRBD2 may fit D (5 bases each). Germline V lookup: CDR1 ENHRY, CDR2 SYGVKD. V was trimmed by 6 bases and J by 4 bases, leaving 9 bases between them. CDR3 length: 13 amino acids. In DNA, the CDR3 is TGTGCCATCAGCGGGGCCATCACCGGGGAGCTGTTTTTT. Its protein product is CAISGAITGELFF.

This clonotype was counted at least ten times. The rearrangement joins TRBV20-1 to TRBJ2-3; 9 bases line up with TRBD2. The V and J ends lost 3 bases and 4 bases, in that order; junction bases with no gene match: 5. Germline V gives CDR1 DFQATT, CDR2 SNEGSKA (reference sequence). This CDR3 is built from 14 residues. CDR3 bases: TGCAGTGCTAGTGTCGGCGGGAGGGCAGATACGCAGTATTTT. It is translated as CSASVGGRADTQYF.